These T cell receptor beta chains were read from a single sample in a study of OX40 agonist ivuxolimab in advanced cancers. Generated by immunoSEQ multiplex PCR, the TCRdb table keeps only in-frame clones and is missing some. This table holds over 100,000 clones, 93% found once. The material sequenced was CD4+ or CD8+ T cells sorted from blood, taken in a trial of the OX40 agonist ivuxolimab. The source is an adult with an advanced solid tumor such as melanoma, head and neck, liver or kidney cancer. Both conserved end residues are part of each CDR3. Fields, in order: D gene, J gene, V gene, clone size, CDR3 protein, CDR3 DNA. A D gene is named only where the DNA matches it firmly. Clone size, where shown, is once, few, many, or a class for clones that have expanded.

TRBD1 TRBJ1-1 TRBV18 - CASSDGQGKGAFF TGTGCCAGCTCAGACGGACAGGGGAAAGGAGCTTTCTTT
- TRBJ1-5 TRBV6-5 - CATDSLNQPQHF TGTGCCACAGACTCCTTAAATCAGCCCCAGCATTTT
TRBD1 TRBJ2-2 TRBV19 - CASSSGGRGTGELFF TGTGCCAGTAGTTCAGGGGGCCGAGGCACCGGGGAGCTGTTTTTT
- TRBJ2-5 TRBV10-3 once CASGVEGGPQETQYF TGTGCCTCCGGGGTCGAGGGAGGCCCCCAAGAGACCCAGTACTTC
TRBD1 TRBJ2-2 TRBV9 once CASTRTGGGGELFF TGTGCCAGCACCCGGACAGGGGGGGGCGGGGAGCTGTTTTTT
TRBD2 TRBJ2-1 TRBV5-1 - CASSLRPSGWDEQFF TGCGCCAGCAGCTTGCGGCCTAGCGGGTGGGATGAGCAGTTCTTC
- TRBJ1-3 TRBV25-1 - CASSPGGGNTIYF TGTGCCAGCAGTCCGGGGGGTGGAAACACCATATATTTT
- TRBJ1-1 TRBV7-6 few CASSPGAGEAFF TGTGCCAGCAGCCCCGGGGCGGGAGAAGCTTTCTTT
- TRBJ2-7 TRBV9 - CASSVGAAGVTYEQYF TGTGCCAGCAGCGTAGGGGCGGCAGGGGTTACCTACGAGCAGTACTTC
TRBD1 TRBJ1-2 TRBV6-5 - CASSLNRGDNYGYTF TGTGCCAGCAGTTTGAACAGGGGGGATAACTATGGCTACACCTTC
- TRBJ1-1 TRBV5-4 - CASSLGGSWNTEAFF TGTGCCAGCAGCTTGGGTGGGAGCTGGAACACTGAAGCTTTCTTT
TRBD1 TRBJ1-2 TRBV28 - CASSSPGQGALYDYGYTF TGTGCCAGCAGTTCCCCGGGACAGGGGGCGTTATATGACTATGGCTACACCTTC
- TRBJ2-6 TRBV9 - CASSADGRAGANVLTF TGTGCCAGCAGCGCTGACGGAAGGGCTGGGGCCAACGTCCTGACTTTC
- TRBJ2-2 TRBV7-8 - CASSLVQGGTGELFF TGTGCCAGCAGCTTAGTACAGGGGGGGACCGGGGAGCTGTTTTTT
TRBD2 TRBJ2-1 TRBV14 - CASSPAGAYNEQFF TGTGCCAGCAGCCCAGCGGGAGCCTACAATGAGCAGTTCTTC
- TRBJ2-5 TRBV6-6 - CASSYSLPGGETQYF TGTGCCAGCAGTTACAGCTTGCCGGGTGGAGAGACCCAGTACTTC
- TRBJ2-5 TRBV5-4 - CASSVRMGETQYF TGTGCCAGCAGCGTAAGGATGGGAGAGACCCAGTACTTC
TRBD2 TRBJ2-5 TRBV7-2 - CASSPAGVETQYF TGTGCCAGCAGCCCAGCGGGGGTGGAGACCCAGTACTTC
- TRBJ2-7 TRBV5-4 - CASSQGLEGWTYEQYF TGCGCCAGCAGCCAAGGATTGGAAGGGTGGACCTACGAGCAGTACTTC
- TRBJ1-2 TRBV6-1 - CASSEGALGPGRYGYTF TGTGCCAGCAGTGAAGGTGCTTTAGGCCCCGGGAGGTATGGCTACACCTTC
- TRBJ1-4 TRBV27 - CASSLTPTNEKLFF TGTGCCAGCAGTTTGACCCCGACTAATGAAAAACTGTTTTTT
TRBD2 TRBJ2-7 TRBV13 - CASSTMGPGTTPYEQYF TGTGCCAGCAGTACCATGGGCCCCGGGACTACTCCCTACGAGCAGTACTTC
TRBD2 TRBJ2-1 TRBV5-4 - CASSPGGSGRASEQFF TGTGCCAGCAGCCCTGGAGGGAGCGGGAGGGCCAGTGAGCAGTTCTTC
- TRBJ1-5 TRBV7-8 - CASSIIGERTVNQPQHF TGTGCCAGCAGCATTATTGGCGAGAGGACAGTCAATCAGCCCCAGCATTTT
- TRBJ2-2 TRBV7-8 - CASSLDGGLAANTGELFF TGTGCCAGCAGCTTAGACGGGGGGCTAGCCGCGAACACCGGGGAGCTGTTTTTT
- TRBJ1-5 TRBV6-6 - CASSPQTSYSNQPQHF TGTGCCAGCAGCCCTCAGACATCTTATAGCAATCAGCCCCAGCATTTT